One and the same sample provided the 21 T cell receptor beta chains below, sequenced in a study of radiotherapy plus CTLA-4 blockade in lung cancer. This table comes from immunoSEQ multiplex PCR, and its TCRdb copy is limited to in-frame clones, with some not included. The table shows about 99,000 clones, with about 86% occurring only once. Here the sequenced sample was peripheral blood, taken from a patient treated with radiotherapy plus ipilimumab. The receptors derive from a human donor with non-small cell lung cancer that progressed on radiotherapy plus ipilimumab.

The chain uses TRBV7-9 and TRBJ1-4, with unresolved D. The CDR3 extends over 16 amino acids. Trimming took off 1 base at V and 5 bases at J, with 14 bases between the two ends. Per germline, CDR1 SEHNR and CDR2 FQNEAQ (reference sequence). The DNA for the CDR3 is TGTGCCAGCAGCTTAGGCTACAGCAGAGCCAATGAAAAACTGTTTTTT. The encoded protein is CASSLGYSRANEKLFF.

The chain employs TRBV14 and TRBJ2-1; the match to TRBD2 covers 11 bases. CDR1 and CDR2 (germline): SGHDN, FVKESK. The trim removed 3 bases at V and 6 bases at J, leaving 10 bases unmatched. This CDR3 is 17 amino acids long. The CDR3 DNA sequence: TGTGCCAGCAGCCAGACCCGACTAGCGGGGACGGGCAATGAGCAGTTCTTC. Amino acid sequence: CASSQTRLAGTGNEQFF.

This chain links TRBV4-1 with TRBJ2-1; tentatively, D is TRBD2 (5 bases). The V end was cut by 3 bases, the J end by 9 bases, with 15 bases between. The germline V gene encodes CDR1 MGHRA and CDR2 YSYEKL. This CDR3 has 14 residues. The CDR3, as DNA: TGCGCCAGCAGCCAGAGTGAGGCCCGGGGTGAGCAGTTCTTC. Protein sequence: CASSQSEARGEQFF.

The CDR3, as DNA: TGCGCCAGCAGTCAATCTGAATCCTCACAGGCGGACGAGCAGTACTTC. Translating gives CASSQSESSQADEQYF. This sequence joins TRBV23-1 and TRBJ2-7; the D gene is possibly TRBD1 (5 bases). TRBV23-1 is designated an ORF whose function remains uncertain. The CDR3 length is 16 residues. V lost 0 bases and J 5 bases, leaving 17 bases between the germline ends.

V gene TRBV30 combines with J gene TRBJ2-3; possible D gene TRBD1, 5 bases. Trimming took off 3 bases at V and 2 bases at J, with 21 bases between the two ends. The CDR3 covers 17 residues. CDR1 and CDR2 (germline): GTSNPN, SVGIG (reference sequence). The CDR3 loop is CAWRVPLGQRFTDTQYF. Here the CDR3 DNA reads TGTGCCTGGAGGGTACCTTTAGGACAAAGGTTCACAGATACGCAGTATTTT. Filled out from reference TRBV30 and TRBJ2-3, the complete variable domain reads SQTIHQWPATLVQPVGSPLSLECTVEGTSNPNLYWYRQAAGRGLQLLFYSVGIGQISSEVPQNLSASRPQDRQFILSSKKLLLSDSGFYLCAWRVPLGQRFTDTQYFGPGTRLTVL.

This clone was counted between two and nine times. The chain is built from TRBV5-1 and TRBJ1-2; 9 bases match TRBD1. This CDR3 has 16 amino acids. Germline loops: CDR1 SGHRS, CDR2 YFSETQ. J gave up 2 bases and V 0 bases, and 5 bases lay outside the gene matches. CDR3: CASSLGGTGSNYGYTF. In DNA, the CDR3 is TGCGCCAGCAGCTTGGGGGGGACAGGGTCCAACTATGGCTACACCTTC.

The sample holds one count of this clone. The CDR3 loop is CASSPQSGSISYNEQFF. CDR3 bases: TGTGCCAGCAGCCCCCAGAGCGGGAGTATCTCCTACAATGAGCAGTTCTTC. J is TRBJ2-1 and V is TRBV9, with 8 bases that match TRBD2. Germline trimming cut 4 bases from V and 0 bases from J; bases unmatched to any gene: 9. The CDR3 extends over 17 amino acids. Germline V CDR1 and CDR2: SGDLS, YYNGEE.

This chain joins TRBV5-1 and TRBJ2-7; 9 bases line up with TRBD2. The CDR3 sequence is 16 residues long. CDR1 SGHRS and CDR2 YFSETQ come from the germline V gene. Germline trimming cut 3 bases from V and 1 base from J; bases unmatched to any gene: 8. The CDR3 loop reads CASSSTSGAGSYEQYF. CDR3 DNA: TGCGCCAGCAGCTCGACTAGCGGCGCAGGGTCCTACGAGCAGTACTTC. The whole variable domain, filled in from reference TRBV5-1 and TRBJ2-7, reads KAGVTQTPRYLIKTRGQQVTLSCSPISGHRSVSWYQQTPGQGLQFLFEYFSETQRNKGNFPGRFSGRQFSNSRSEMNVSTLELGDSALYLCASSSTSGAGSYEQYFGPGTRLTVT.

This clone was picked up a small number of times. The J gene is TRBJ2-7, the V gene TRBV4-1; D not certain. The CDR3 length is 13 residues. CDR1 MGHRA and CDR2 YSYEKL come from the germline V gene. Trimming shortened V by 1 base and J by 8 bases, and 12 bases separated the two germline ends. CDR3 in amino acids: CASSQGTGRKQYF. The CDR3 DNA is TGCGCCAGCAGCCAAGGTACTGGGCGTAAGCAGTACTTC.

The chain employs TRBV4-1 and TRBJ2-7; the match to TRBD2 covers 10 bases. There are 18 residues in the CDR3. Germline CDR1 is MGHRA and CDR2 is YSYEKL. J lost 7 bases, V lost 1 base, and 16 bases had no gene match. DNA of the CDR3: TGCGCCAGCAGCCAAGCGGGGGGTTCAGCGGGAGGGCCTCTGGAGCAGTACTTC. Translation gives CASSQAGGSAGGPLEQYF.

The table lists this clone with a count of one. The J gene is TRBJ2-7, the V gene TRBV19, with D unclear. Trimming pared 1 base from V and 1 base from J, leaving 8 bases between. The germline V gene has CDR1 LNHDA and CDR2 SQIVND (reference sequence). The CDR3 runs 14 residues. In DNA, the CDR3 is TGTGCCAGTAGTATAGCGGCCCGGTCCTACGAGCAGTACTTC. Translation: CASSIAARSYEQYF.

The chain carries TRBV9 and TRBJ1-4, with TRBD1 as a possible D gene (5 bases). The CDR3 extends over 13 amino acids. Trimming took 0 bases from V and 6 from J, leaving 6 bases between them. Germline values: CDR1 SGDLS, CDR2 YYNGEE. The CDR3 sequence: CASSVARDEKLFF. CDR3 DNA: TGTGCCAGCAGCGTAGCCAGGGATGAAAAACTGTTTTTT.

The chain has TRBV6-5 and TRBJ1-1; the D gene is possibly TRBD1 (5 bases). Germline CDR1 and CDR2: MNHEY and SVGAGI. CDR3 length: 14 residues. V gave up 8 bases and J gave up 2 bases, with 15 bases separating them. CDR3 nucleotides: TGTGCCAGCTCCCCCAGGGTCGGAAACACTGAAGCTTTCTTT. Translation gives CASSPRVGNTEAFF.

V is TRBV7-9 and J is TRBJ2-7; 7 bases match TRBD1. J was trimmed by 4 bases and V by 6 bases; bases with no gene match: 12. The CDR3 is 15 amino acids. CDR1 SEHNR and CDR2 FQNEAQ come from the germline V gene (reference sequence). The chain's CDR3 is CASRPTGTAEYEQYF. The CDR3 bases are TGTGCCAGCAGACCTACCGGGACAGCAGAATACGAGCAGTACTTC.

The rearrangement joins TRBV6-5 to TRBJ2-7, with 7 positions matching TRBD2. The CDR3 is 16 amino acids. Trimming at V came to 0 bases and at J to 0 bases, leaving 5 bases not matched to a gene. The V gene's germline CDR1 is MNHEY and CDR2 SVGAGI. CDR3 coding DNA: TGTGCCAGCAGTTACTCTGGACTAGGGAGCTCCTACGAGCAGTACTTC. Protein: CASSYSGLGSSYEQYF.

The chain is built from TRBV6-6 and TRBJ2-7; 8 bases fit TRBD1. CDR1 and CDR2 from the germline V gene are MNHNY and SVGAGI (reference sequence). The J segment lost 5 bases and the V segment lost 5 bases, leaving 14 bases of the junction unmatched. This CDR3 spans 16 amino acids. The CDR3 reads CASSKPNRGMVNEQYF. In nucleotides, the CDR3 is TGTGCCAGCAGTAAACCAAACAGGGGGATGGTTAACGAGCAGTACTTC.

This clone was observed once. V gene TRBV7-2 combines with J gene TRBJ2-3, with D possibly being TRBD2 (6 bases). Trimming removed 5 bases at V and 0 bases at J, with 15 bases between. The CDR3 loop spans 16 amino acids. Germline loops: CDR1 SGHTA, CDR2 FQGNSA. CDR3 DNA: TGTGCCAGCAGCCCCGGGACTCGCAGGAGCACAGATACGCAGTATTTT. Translating gives CASSPGTRRSTDTQYF.

The CDR3 sequence: CASSFGGIANEQFF. The CDR3 DNA reads TGTGCCAGCAGCTTCGGGGGGATCGCGAATGAGCAGTTCTTC. The chain has TRBV7-9 and TRBJ2-1; 7 bases agree with TRBD2. V lost 3 bases and J lost 7; bases outside the gene matches: 6. The CDR3 is 14 amino acids. Germline V CDR1 and CDR2: SEHNR, FQNEAQ (reference sequence).

V gene TRBV5-1 combines with J gene TRBJ1-2, with D possibly being TRBD1 (6 bases). Germline-derived CDR1 and CDR2 are SGHRS and YFSETQ. The CDR3 sequence is 14 residues long. The V and J ends lost 2 bases and 8 bases respectively, with 16 bases between them. The CDR3 sequence is CASSFPGGWKGYTF. Here the CDR3 DNA reads TGCGCCAGCAGCTTCCCCGGGGGCTGGAAGGGCTACACCTTC. Combining the CDR3 with reference TRBV5-1 and TRBJ1-2 gives the whole variable domain KAGVTQTPRYLIKTRGQQVTLSCSPISGHRSVSWYQQTPGQGLQFLFEYFSETQRNKGNFPGRFSGRQFSNSRSEMNVSTLELGDSALYLCASSFPGGWKGYTFGSGTRLTVV.

The rearrangement links TRBV2 to TRBJ2-3; 9 nucleotides align to TRBD2. The CDR3 is 16 amino acids. Germline-derived CDR1 and CDR2 are SNHLY and FYNNEI. V was pared by 6 bases and J by 5 bases, with 12 bases of the junction left unmatched. CDR3 sequence (DNA): TGTGCCAGCAGCGAGTCTAGCGGGACCCGGGGAGATACGCAGTATTTT. Translating gives CASSESSGTRGDTQYF.

The CDR3 DNA sequence: TGTGCCAGCTCACCTAGCGGGGTATACCAAGAGACCCAGTACTTC. As protein: CASSPSGVYQETQYF. The J gene is TRBJ2-5, the V gene TRBV18; 8 bases are shared with TRBD2. Trimming at V came to 3 bases and at J to 0 bases, leaving 3 bases not matched to a gene. The CDR3 extends over 15 amino acids. Germline V lookup: CDR1 KGHSH, CDR2 LQKENI.